Here is one T cell receptor beta chain with its context. The antigen is not known. Constant-region reverse primers amplified full-length variable regions, followed by semi-nested Nested Universal Primer A PCR. TCRdb re-called the 5' RACE reads with MiXCR, one entry per CDR3 protein. The sample contains about 40,000 distinct CDR3 sequences, about 19% of which appear only once. Study results and limitations: Tumor Tregs overlapped most with tumor, then blood, naive CD4+ cells.

Germline CDR1 is SEHNR and CDR2 is FQNEAQ (reference sequence). V gave up 5 bases and J gave up 4 bases; unmatched junction bases: 0. This CDR3 region has 12 residues. Naive CD4+ cells had CD25+ Tregs removed. This chain links TRBV7-9 with TRBJ2-7, with 9 bases fitting TRBD1. The clonotype originates from a female donor with breast cancer. Sequenced: naive CD4+ T cells sorted from a lymph node. Subset in this sample: naive CD4+ T cells, CD4+CD45RA+CD25-. This CDR3 is CASSGTGYEQYF. The DNA for the CDR3 is TGTGCCAGCAGCGGGACAGGGTACGAGCAGTACTTC.